Following are 16 T cell receptor beta chains from one sample sequenced in a study of tumor-infiltrating lymphocytes in primary liver carcinoma. From approximately 0.5 ug of total RNA, TCR beta-specific cDNA was reverse-transcribed using a constant-region primer. For TCR beta, libraries were produced by three nested multiplex PCR rounds using slightly modified ARM-PCR. Forward primers for TRBV1-TRBV30 and a C-beta reverse primer served the first two PCR rounds, at about 10 cycles each. Using its own MiXCR run on the multiplex PCR reads, TCRdb lists one record per CDR3 protein. The sample yields under 200,000 distinct CDR3 sequences, around 60% seen once. Germline DNA was also extracted, with blood RNA taken from unsorted whole blood. Sequencing was performed on peripheral blood. The receptor set was obtained from a woman aged 55-75 years with primary liver carcinoma and hepatitis B virus infection.

With respect to this clonotype: Since no conserved phenylalanine or tryptophan closes the CDR3, a read error is the likely cause. CDR3 in DNA: TGCAGCGTCGACAGGGAAGAGACCCAGTACTCC. Protein sequence: CSVDREETQYS. The chain joins TRBV29-1 to TRBJ2-5; TRBD1 agrees at 7 bases. V lost 6 bases to trimming and J lost 3 bases; unmatched junction nucleotides: 1. Germline V gene data show CDR1 as SQVTM and CDR2 as ANQGSEA. CDR3 length: 11 amino acids.

The chain employs TRBV28 and TRBJ1-2, with no clear D. Trimming removed 3 bases from V and 5 bases from J, with 7 bases in between. This CDR3 contains 12 residues. Germline lookup yields CDR1 MDHEN and CDR2 SYDVKM. In DNA form, the CDR3 reads TGTGCCAGCAGTTTGGCAGCATATGGCTACACCTTC. Amino acids: CASSLAAYGYTF.

Note on this clonotype: The junction differs from germline at one of its ends, possibly a read error. The chain links TRBV11-1 to TRBJ2-4; D uncertain. This CDR3 region has 14 residues. Germline loops: CDR1 SGHAT, CDR2 FQDESV (reference sequence). The CDR3 nucleotides are TGTGCCAGTAGCTCGTCGGCCCCCAAAAACATTCAGTACTTC. It specifies CASSSSAPKNIQYF.

V usage is TRBV12-3 or TRBV12-4 and J usage is TRBJ2-2; D ambiguous. The CDR3 has 15 residues. The ends were cut back, 5 bases at V and 7 bases at J, with 17 bases in the middle. The CDR3 coding sequence is TGTGCCAGCAGTCCCCCGACTGACCTAGGCGGGGAGCTGTTTTTT. Translating gives CASSPPTDLGGELFF.

This clonotype has a single count. The gene calls are TRBV11-3 and TRBJ2-1; TRBD2 agrees at 11 bases. CDR1 is SGHNT, CDR2 YENEEA, per germline. Losses at the gene ends were 7 bases for V and 7 bases for J; bases not matched to a gene: 15. The CDR3 loop spans 17 amino acids. The CDR3 bases are TGTGCCAGCAACCCACAAGGCAGGCTAGCGGGAGGAAATGAGCAGTTCTTC. As protein: CASNPQGRLAGGNEQFF.

This clonotype has ten or more counts. The V gene is TRBV5-1, the J gene TRBJ2-1, with 13 bases identical to TRBD2. The J segment lost 2 bases and the V segment lost 5 bases, leaving 4 bases of the junction unmatched. CDR1 SGHRS and CDR2 YFSETQ come from the germline V gene. The length of the CDR3 is 16 residues. As DNA, the CDR3 is TGCGCCAGCAGTTACGGACTAGCGGGAGCCTACAATGAGCAGTTCTTC. Its protein product is CASSYGLAGAYNEQFF.

This clonotype has a count of ten or more. V is TRBV4-2 and J is TRBJ2-3; 8 bases map to TRBD2. Germline assignment: CDR1 LGHNA and CDR2 YNFKEQ. J gave up 3 bases and V 1 base, and 3 bases lay outside the gene matches. The CDR3 has 15 residues. The CDR3 coding sequence is TGTGCCAGCAGCCAAGGACTAGCGCTGACAGATACGCAGTATTTT. Its translation: CASSQGLALTDTQYF.

This clonotype showed up just a few times. This chain connects TRBV28 to TRBJ2-3, with 13 bases matching TRBD2. V gave up 3 bases and J gave up 3 bases; unmatched junction bases: 6. Per the germline V gene, CDR1 is MDHEN and CDR2 is SYDVKM. The length of the CDR3 is 17 residues. This chain's CDR3 is CASSFPVTSGRTDTQYF. For the CDR3, the DNA is TGTGCCAGCAGTTTCCCAGTGACTAGCGGGAGGACAGATACGCAGTATTTT.

V usage is TRBV28 and J usage is TRBJ2-3; D possibly corresponds to TRBD2 (5 bases). There are 13 residues in the CDR3. V was cut by 7 bases and J by 4 bases, with 12 bases left in between. The germline V gene encodes CDR1 MDHEN and CDR2 SYDVKM. CDR3 nucleotides: TGTGCCAGCACTTTCGGCGGGTCAGATACGCAGTATTTT. Translating gives CASTFGGSDTQYF.

The gene calls are TRBV28 and TRBJ2-5; possibly TRBD2 for D (5 bases). Germline CDR1 and CDR2: MDHEN and SYDVKM. V was shortened by 8 bases and J by 5 bases, with 12 bases between the two germline ends. The CDR3 consists of 12 residues. CDR3 bases: TGTGCCAGCCGTAGGGCGGGCGAGACCCAGTACTTC. This sequence encodes CASRRAGETQYF. The whole variable domain, remainder taken from reference TRBV28 and TRBJ2-5, is DVKVTQSSRYLVKRTGEKVFLECVQDMDHENMFWYRQDPGLGLRLIYFSYDVKMKEKGDIPEGYSVSREKKERFSLILESASTNQTSMYLCASRRAGETQYFGPGTRLLVL.

Remarks on this clonotype: A much larger clone lies a single base off, so this may be a read error. The chain recombines TRBV4-1 with TRBJ1-2; 8 bases match TRBD1. The germline V gene encodes CDR1 MGHRA and CDR2 YSYEKL. This CDR3 has 17 residues. With V trimmed by 2 bases and J by 1 base, 9 bases remained unmatched. CDR3 DNA: TGCGCCAGCAGCCAAACCCGGACAGGGTTCAGTAACTATGGCTACACCTTC. It codes for CASSQTRTGFSNYGYTF.

This clonotype was seen a handful of times. The gene calls are TRBV5-1 and TRBJ2-1; TRBD2 agrees at 8 bases. The V and J ends lost 0 bases and 2 bases, in that order; junction bases with no gene match: 7. CDR1 is SGHRS, CDR2 YFSETQ, per germline. This CDR3 has 17 amino acids. In DNA, the CDR3 is TGCGCCAGCAGCTTGGTGGCGGGAGGCAAAACCTACAATGAGCAGTTCTTC. Its translation: CASSLVAGGKTYNEQFF.

By share, this clonotype ranks as medium-sized. The chain is built from TRBV11-2 and TRBJ2-7, with TRBD1 matching 9 bases. This CDR3 comprises 15 residues. CDR1 SGHAT and CDR2 FQNNGV come from the germline V gene. J lost 3 bases, V lost 0 bases, and 3 bases had no gene match. CDR3 sequence reads: CASSLEKGQGYEQYF. In nucleotides, the CDR3 is TGTGCCAGCAGCTTAGAAAAGGGACAGGGCTACGAGCAGTACTTC.

This rearrangement joins TRBV6-2 or TRBV6-3 to TRBJ2-1; 12 bases line up with TRBD2. This CDR3 comprises 20 residues. Trimming removed 7 bases from V and 9 bases from J; junction bases left unmatched: 25. Germline V gives CDR1 MNHEY, CDR2 SVGEGT. CDR3 nucleotides: TGTGCCAGCATCCGACGGAGACTAGCGGGAGTAATTGGGACGGACAGTGAGCAGTTCTTC. Translating it yields CASIRRRLAGVIGTDSEQFF.

For this clonotype: A read error may explain this, as a much larger clone is one base away. The gene calls are TRBV6-2 or TRBV6-3 and TRBJ2-7, with 9 bases lining up with TRBD2. The ends lost 6 bases at V and 6 bases at J; junction bases unmatched: 12. Germline V gives CDR1 MNHEY, CDR2 SVGEGT. The CDR3 loop spans 15 amino acids. CDR3 DNA: TGTGCCAGCAGCACTCCGACTAGCGGAGGGTGCGAGCAGTACTTC. It specifies CASSTPTSGGCEQYF.

This clonotype was found many times. The V and J genes are TRBV29-1 and TRBJ2-1; the match to TRBD1 covers 12 bases. V gave up 6 bases and J gave up 7 bases; unmatched junction bases: 13. Germline CDR1 is SQVTM and CDR2 is ANQGSEA. The CDR3 has 16 amino acids. The CDR3 sequence: CSVTGTGGNLGNEQFF. In DNA form, the CDR3 reads TGCAGCGTGACCGGGACAGGGGGCAATTTGGGGAATGAGCAGTTCTTC.